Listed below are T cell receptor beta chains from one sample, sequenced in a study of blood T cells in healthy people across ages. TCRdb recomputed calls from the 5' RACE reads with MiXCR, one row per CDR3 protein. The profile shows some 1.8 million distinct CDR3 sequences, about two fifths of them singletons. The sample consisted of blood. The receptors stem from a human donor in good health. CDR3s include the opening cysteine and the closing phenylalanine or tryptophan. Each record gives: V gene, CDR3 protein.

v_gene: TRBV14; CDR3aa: CASSPDFQLNYEQYF
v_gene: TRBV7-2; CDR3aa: CASTLLPQETQYF
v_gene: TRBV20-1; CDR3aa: CSADPGLASSSIQYF
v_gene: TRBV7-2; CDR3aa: CASSPQGSDTDTQYF
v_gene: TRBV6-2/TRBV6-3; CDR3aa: CASSYNGNPREQETQYF
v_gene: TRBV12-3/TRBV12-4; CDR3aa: CVSSRTEVYGYTF
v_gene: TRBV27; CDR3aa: CASSFQGEAKNIQYF
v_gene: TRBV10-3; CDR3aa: CAISSRERTDTQYF
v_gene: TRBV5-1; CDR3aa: CASSLVPATNEKLFF
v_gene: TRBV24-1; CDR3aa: CATSDYREFPDTQYF
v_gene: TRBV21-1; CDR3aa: CASSAFRGQGSNYGYTF
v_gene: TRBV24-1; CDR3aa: CATSDFRLAESDTQYF
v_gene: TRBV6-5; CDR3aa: CASSLTGLGYYEQYF
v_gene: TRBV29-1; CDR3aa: CSVAGLAGTDTQYF
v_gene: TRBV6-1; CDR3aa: CASSEWGRFFTGYF
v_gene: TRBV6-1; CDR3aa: CASSEGWDTLQETQFF
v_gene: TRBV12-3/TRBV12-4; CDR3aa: CASSSGQGSGYSNQPQHF
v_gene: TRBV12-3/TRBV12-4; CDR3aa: CASSLNSGRTEAFF
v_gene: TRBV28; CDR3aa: CASRPGQGIGEQYF
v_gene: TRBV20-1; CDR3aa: CSARTGRVGTEAFF
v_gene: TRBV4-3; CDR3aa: CASSQVPPTYGYTF
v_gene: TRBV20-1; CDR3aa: CSARVSDNEQFF
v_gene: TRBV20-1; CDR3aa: CSARGQTSSYEQYF
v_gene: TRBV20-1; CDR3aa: CSARALGLNTEAFF
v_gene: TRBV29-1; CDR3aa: CSVGNSGTAYEQYF
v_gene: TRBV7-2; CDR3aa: CASSLRTGGFQPQHF
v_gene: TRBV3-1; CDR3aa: CASSPIHQPQETQFF
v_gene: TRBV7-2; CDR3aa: CANSSNGLNEKLFF
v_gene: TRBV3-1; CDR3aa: CASSQGATQFF
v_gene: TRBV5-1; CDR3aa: CASTTGDPWEQYF
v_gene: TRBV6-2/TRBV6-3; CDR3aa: CASSRGLTLSTDTQYF
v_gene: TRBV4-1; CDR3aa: CASSQEGNSGDIQYF
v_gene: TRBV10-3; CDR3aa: CATDGQRGGQETQYF
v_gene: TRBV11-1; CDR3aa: CASSSSQQGSNYNEQFF
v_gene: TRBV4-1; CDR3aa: CASSQIGSLYEQYF
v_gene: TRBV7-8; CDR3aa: CAGSLVAAPLHF
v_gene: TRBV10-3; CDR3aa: CAMMGVYGYTF
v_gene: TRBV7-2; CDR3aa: CASSLDGETGNGYTF
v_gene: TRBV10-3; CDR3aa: CAINDRESEAFF
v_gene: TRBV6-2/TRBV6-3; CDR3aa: CASSLLWGHEQYF
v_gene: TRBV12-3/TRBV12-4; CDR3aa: CASSTGQGTSNEQFF
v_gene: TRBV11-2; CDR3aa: CASSLNDGTNYEQYF
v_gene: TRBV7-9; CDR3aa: CASSLVRQGGEDTQYF
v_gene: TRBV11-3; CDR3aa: CASSLDGGRQQETQYF
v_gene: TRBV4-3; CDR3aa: CASSQDLGDRGFYQPQHF
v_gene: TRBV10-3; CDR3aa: CAISESTSGGLYEQFF
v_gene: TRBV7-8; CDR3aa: CATRIGVLGEQYF
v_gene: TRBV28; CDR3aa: CASSLSPSNYGYTF
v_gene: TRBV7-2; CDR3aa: CASSLAGTEPYEQYF
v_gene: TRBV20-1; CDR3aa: CSAWTGAWTEAFF
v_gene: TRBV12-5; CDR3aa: CASGLGQGGSSYNSPLHF
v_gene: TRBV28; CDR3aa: CASRSGLFYNEQFF
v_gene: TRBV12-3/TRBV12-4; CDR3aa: CASSGTDKRTEAFF
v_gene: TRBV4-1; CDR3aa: CASSQEGGVRASGANVLTF
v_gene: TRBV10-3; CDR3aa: CAISTGTNTEAFF
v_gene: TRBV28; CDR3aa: CASSFRGVRTDTQYF
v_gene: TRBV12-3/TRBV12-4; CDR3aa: CASSSTSGVSLEQFF
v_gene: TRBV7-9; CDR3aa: CASSSEIDKSNQPQHF
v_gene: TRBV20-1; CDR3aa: CSARHVLDQPQHF
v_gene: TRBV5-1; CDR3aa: CASSLDSPGTGELFF